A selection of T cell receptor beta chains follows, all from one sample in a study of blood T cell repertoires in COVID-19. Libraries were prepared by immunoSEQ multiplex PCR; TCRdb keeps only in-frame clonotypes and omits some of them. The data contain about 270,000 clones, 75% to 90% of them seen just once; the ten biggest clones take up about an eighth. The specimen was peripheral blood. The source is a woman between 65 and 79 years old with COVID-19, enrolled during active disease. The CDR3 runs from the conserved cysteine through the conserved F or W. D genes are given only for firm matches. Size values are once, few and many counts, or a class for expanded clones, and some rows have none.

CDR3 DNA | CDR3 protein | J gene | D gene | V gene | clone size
TGTGCCAGCTTTGGGACAGGGATGAACTATGGCTACACCTTC | CASFGTGMNYGYTF | TRBJ1-2 | TRBD1 | TRBV6-5 | -
TGTGCCAGTAGTATAGTCCCCAGGGCGAATAACGTCCTGACTTTC | CASSIVPRANNVLTF | TRBJ2-6 | - | TRBV19 | few
TGTGCCACCAGTAGGGGATTCCAAGAGACCCAGTACTTC | CATSRGFQETQYF | TRBJ2-5 | - | TRBV24-1 | -
TGTGCCAGCGGACAGGGACGCGGGGAGCTGTTTTTT | CASGQGRGELFF | TRBJ2-2 | TRBD1 | TRBV6-5 | -
TGTGCCAGCAGCCCTCTAGCTGGGGGGGCCTACAATGAGCAGTTCTTC | CASSPLAGGAYNEQFF | TRBJ2-1 | TRBD2 | TRBV5-4 | -
TGTGCCAGCAGCGTATCAGGGAACACTGAAGCTTTCTTT | CASSVSGNTEAFF | TRBJ1-1 | - | TRBV9 | -
TGTGCCAGCTCGGGGACAGGATCCTATGAAGCTTTCTTT | CASSGTGSYEAFF | TRBJ1-1 | TRBD1 | TRBV18 | -
TGTGCCAGCGAAGGAGGGGCCTCCTATAATTCACCCCTCCACTTT | CASEGGASYNSPLHF | TRBJ1-6 | - | TRBV27 | -
TGTGCCAGTAGTAGAGAGGACAGATCGAACACTGAAGCTTTCTTT | CASSREDRSNTEAFF | TRBJ1-1 | - | TRBV19 | once
TGTGCCAGCAGTAGCCCCCTCATGACATTAGAGACCCAGTACTTC | CASSSPLMTLETQYF | TRBJ2-5 | - | TRBV28 | once
TGTGCCAGCAGCGGACGGACAGGGAGGACAGATACGCAGTATTTT | CASSGRTGRTDTQYF | TRBJ2-3 | TRBD1 | TRBV6-5 | -
TGCGCCAGCAGCTCCGTCTCCTACGAGCAGTACTTC | CASSSVSYEQYF | TRBJ2-7 | - | TRBV5-1 | -
TGTGCCAGCAGTGAAGTTTGGGGACTACTAGCGGGGGAGTACGAGCAGTACTTC | CASSEVWGLLAGEYEQYF | TRBJ2-7 | TRBD2 | TRBV6-1 | -
TGTGCCAGCAGCGTCACACCGGGACAACTAATGAACACTGAAGCTTTCTTT | CASSVTPGQLMNTEAFF | TRBJ1-1 | - | TRBV9 | -
TGTGCCAGCTCACCACGCCTAGCGGGGGTCAATGAGCAGTTCTTC | CASSPRLAGVNEQFF | TRBJ2-1 | TRBD2 | TRBV18 | -
TGTGCCTGGAGTCTAAGCCGGACAGAATTATATAGCAATCAGCCCCAGCATTTT | CAWSLSRTELYSNQPQHF | TRBJ1-5 | - | TRBV30 | once
TGTGCCAGCTCAATTTTAGGTCAGGGGGGAAATCAGCCCCAGCATTTT | CASSILGQGGNQPQHF | TRBJ1-5 | TRBD1 | TRBV18 | few
TGTGCCACGGGGACAGGGGAATGGGCGAACACCGGGGAGCTGTTTTTT | CATGTGEWANTGELFF | TRBJ2-2 | TRBD1 | TRBV24-1 | -
TGTGCCACGAGACAAAATAATTCACCCCTCCACTTT | CATRQNNSPLHF | TRBJ1-6 | - | TRBV27 | -
TGTGCCAGCAGTTTACGACAGGGAAGTCAGCCCCAGCATTTT | CASSLRQGSQPQHF | TRBJ1-5 | TRBD1 | TRBV27 | -
TGCGCCAGCAGCTTGGACAGAAACACTGAAGCTTTCTTT | CASSLDRNTEAFF | TRBJ1-1 | - | TRBV5-1 | -
TGTGCCAGCAGTGAATCAACAGGGATGGTAGGAGATACGCAGTATTTT | CASSESTGMVGDTQYF | TRBJ2-3 | - | TRBV25-1 | -
TGTGCCAGCAGGCCGGGACAGGGGGTGGGGAACACTGAAGCTTTCTTT | CASRPGQGVGNTEAFF | TRBJ1-1 | TRBD1 | TRBV2 | -
TGTGCCAGCAGCTCGACCGGGACTAGCGGCAATGAGCAGTTCTTC | CASSSTGTSGNEQFF | TRBJ2-1 | TRBD2 | TRBV11-2 | -
TGTGCCAGTCTCAAACAGGGGGATCTGGATACGCAGTATTTT | CASLKQGDLDTQYF | TRBJ2-3 | TRBD1 | TRBV2 | -
TGTGCCAGCAGCCCCTATGACATTCAGTACTTC | CASSPYDIQYF | TRBJ2-4 | - | TRBV7-9 | -
TGCGCCAGCAGTGAGAGGACAGAAAATTCACCCCTCCACTTT | CASSERTENSPLHF | TRBJ1-6 | - | TRBV10-1 | -
TGTGCCACAACAACAGGGTACACTGAAGCTTTCTTT | CATTTGYTEAFF | TRBJ1-1 | - | TRBV28 | -
TGCGCCAGCAGCCAATGGGTAGCGGGGGCTCCAATCTACAATGAGCAGTTCTTC | CASSQWVAGAPIYNEQFF | TRBJ2-1 | TRBD2 | TRBV4-3 | -
TGTGCCAGCAGTTTATCCAGTACTGAGCAGTTCTTC | CASSLSSTEQFF | TRBJ2-1 | - | TRBV28 | -
TGTGCCAGCACCACCTACAGGGAAACTGAAGCTTTCTTT | CASTTYRETEAFF | TRBJ1-1 | - | TRBV7-2 | -
TGTGCCAGCAGTGAAACAGGGGTAGGCACAGATACGCAGTATTTT | CASSETGVGTDTQYF | TRBJ2-3 | TRBD1 | TRBV2 | -
TGTGCCAGCTCACCACAGCCCCTGTCTCCGGGACAGGTTAACAATGAGCAGTTCTTC | CASSPQPLSPGQVNNEQFF | TRBJ2-1 | TRBD1 | TRBV18 | -
TGTGCCAGCATGGCAGGACAAGAGACCCAGTACTTC | CASMAGQETQYF | TRBJ2-5 | - | TRBV2 | -
TGTGCCAGCAGCGCAGGGACAGGGTGGGAGACCCAGTACTTC | CASSAGTGWETQYF | TRBJ2-5 | TRBD1 | TRBV9 | -
TGTGCCAGCAGTAGGGGGTCATGGAGCGAGCAGTACTTC | CASSRGSWSEQYF | TRBJ2-7 | - | TRBV28 | -